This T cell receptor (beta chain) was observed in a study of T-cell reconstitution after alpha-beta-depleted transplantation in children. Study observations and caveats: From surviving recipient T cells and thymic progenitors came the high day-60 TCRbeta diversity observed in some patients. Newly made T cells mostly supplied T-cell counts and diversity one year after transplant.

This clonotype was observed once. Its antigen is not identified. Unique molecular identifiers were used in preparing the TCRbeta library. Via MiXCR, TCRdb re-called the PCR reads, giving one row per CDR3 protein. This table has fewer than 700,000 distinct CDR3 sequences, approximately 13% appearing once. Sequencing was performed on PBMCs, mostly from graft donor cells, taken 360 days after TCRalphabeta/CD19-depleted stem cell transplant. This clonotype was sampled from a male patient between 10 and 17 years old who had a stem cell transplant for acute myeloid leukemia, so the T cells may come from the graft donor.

In nucleotides, the CDR3 is TGTGCCAGCACCCTGGGGGGACAGGGGGTTTCCTACAATGAGCAGTTCTTC. It is translated as CASTLGGQGVSYNEQFF. The chain is built from TRBV6-2 or TRBV6-3 and TRBJ2-1; TRBD1 agrees at 11 bases. The germline V gene encodes CDR1 MNHEY and CDR2 SVGEGT. The CDR3 length is 17 residues. Germline trimming cut 7 bases from V and 1 base from J; bases unmatched to any gene: 9.